The entry that follows covers one T cell receptor beta chain sequence. The antigen remains unidentified. The record originates from a study of shared clonotypes between healthy human individuals. Overall study: CD4 naive and memory got three plates each, CD8 naive two, CD8 memory one. The study, taken as a whole, reports: At large depth, rarefaction still showed sorted-subset sequencing to be incomplete. Around 4.9% of naive CD4 clonotypes were shared across a handful of donors.

CDR3 length: 15 amino acids. Germline V gene sequence: CDR1 SGHKS, CDR2 YYEKEE (reference sequence). Between the trimmed V and J ends, which lost 2 bases and 2 bases, there was a span of 11 bases. Method: immunoSEQ multiplex PCR; TCRdb's copy keeps in-frame clones and lacks some. In the table there are around 1.4 million clones, less than 99% of which are singletons. V usage is TRBV5-5 and J usage is TRBJ1-5; no firm D call. The clonotype originates from a man aged 25-45 years in good health. Sequenced sample: naive CD4+ T cells sorted from blood. The subset was: CD45RA+ positively selected. The CDR3 spells CASSFRGGGNQPQHF. In nucleotides, the CDR3 is TGTGCCAGCAGCTTTCGAGGAGGAGGCAATCAGCCCCAGCATTTT.